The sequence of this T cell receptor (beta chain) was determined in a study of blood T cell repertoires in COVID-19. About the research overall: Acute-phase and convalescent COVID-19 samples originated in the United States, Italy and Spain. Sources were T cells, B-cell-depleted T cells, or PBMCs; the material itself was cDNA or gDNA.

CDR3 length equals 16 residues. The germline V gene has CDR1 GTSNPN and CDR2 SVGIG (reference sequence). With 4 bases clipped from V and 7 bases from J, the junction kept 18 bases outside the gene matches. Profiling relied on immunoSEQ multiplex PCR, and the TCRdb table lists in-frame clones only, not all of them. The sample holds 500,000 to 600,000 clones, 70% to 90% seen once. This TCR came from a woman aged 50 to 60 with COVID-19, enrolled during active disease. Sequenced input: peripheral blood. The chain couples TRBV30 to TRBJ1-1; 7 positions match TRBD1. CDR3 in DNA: TGTGCCTGGAACCCGGGCAGGGGGGACCTACTGGGTGAAGCTTTCTTT. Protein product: CAWNPGRGDLLGEAFF.